The clone carrying this T cell receptor (beta chain) was recorded once. What it binds is unknown. These data originate in a study of cytomegalovirus exposure and HLA in healthy donors. Notes on the study in general: Upon later analysis, TCR association rates were observed to vary by HLA locus, being highest for DRB1 and lowest for HLA-C.

V shed 0 bases and J shed 4 bases, with 9 bases lying between them. This CDR3 is built from 14 residues. CDR1 MNHEY and CDR2 SVGAGI come from the germline V gene. Amplification used 60 Vbeta primers and 13 Jbeta primers. Profiled with immunoSEQ multiplex PCR; TCRdb holds only in-frame clones, not every one. This table holds about 160,000 clones, over 70% found once. The genes are TRBV6-5 and TRBJ1-2, with TRBD1 as a possible D gene (5 bases). The TCR comes from a boy aged 2-9 years in good health and CMV-seronegative. The sequenced sample was PBMCs. The DNA of the CDR3 is TGTGCCAGCAGTTACTCGGCAGGGCTCTATGGCTACACCTTC. Translated, it gives CASSYSAGLYGYTF.